Listed here are 5 T cell receptor beta chains from one sample, sequenced in a study of technical replicates of blood from several donors. Only in-frame clones appear in the TCRdb table, and some are missing; sequencing was by immunoSEQ multiplex PCR. The repertoire holds 75,000 to 85,000 clones, with 81% as singletons. Sequencing was done on a sample of PBMCs. These receptors were collected from a human donor in good health. Some clones in this sample may be carry-over from other donors' samples.

V gene TRBV30 combines with J gene TRBJ1-2; D possibly corresponds to TRBD1 (5 bases). Trimming shortened V by 0 bases and J by 7 bases, and 9 bases separated the two germline ends. The CDR3 contains 12 residues. Germline lookup yields CDR1 GTSNPN and CDR2 SVGIG (reference sequence). CDR3 sequence (DNA): TGTGCCTGGAGTGTGGGGGGGGTTGGCTACACCTTC. Encoded protein: CAWSVGGVGYTF.

The chain employs TRBV6-1 and TRBJ2-2; 11 bases align to TRBD2. There are 16 residues in the CDR3. Trimming cost V 4 bases and J 2 bases; bases outside gene matches: 3. Germline CDR1 MNHNS, CDR2 SASEGT. The CDR3 loop reads CASSVTSGINTGELFF. The DNA of the CDR3 is TGTGCCAGCAGTGTGACTAGCGGGATTAACACCGGGGAGCTGTTTTTT.

The CDR3, as DNA: TGTGCCAGCAGCCAAGGTTCGAGACAGGGGTACGGCTACACCTTC. Translating it yields CASSQGSRQGYGYTF. The rearrangement uses TRBV14 and TRBJ1-2; the match to TRBD1 covers 8 bases. This CDR3 has 15 amino acids. V lost 1 base and J lost 8; bases outside the gene matches: 9. Germline V CDR1 and CDR2: SGHDN, FVKESK.

To note about this clone: The germline gene is not matched at one end of the junction; a read error may be the cause. Other DNA sequences in this sample translate to the same CDR3. V usage is TRBV5-1 and J usage is TRBJ1-6; 9 nucleotides line up with TRBD1. Germline CDR1 SGHRS, CDR2 YFSETQ. The CDR3 sequence is 18 residues long. The CDR3 sequence: CASSLGTGQLGDNSPLHF. The CDR3 DNA follows: TGCGCCAGCAGCTTAGGGACAGGGCAGCTTGGGGATAATTCACCTCTCCACTTT. Full variable domain (missing parts from reference TRBV5-1 and TRBJ1-6): KAGVTQTPRYLIKTRGQQVTLSCSPISGHRSVSWYQQTPGQGLQFLFEYFSETQRNKGNFPGRFSGRQFSNSRSEMNVSTLELGDSALYLCASSLGTGQLGDNSPLHFGNGTRLTVT.

The V and J genes are TRBV4-1 and TRBJ2-3; TRBD1 might be the D (6 bases). Germline CDR1 reads MGHRA; CDR2 reads YSYEKL. Trimming left V 3 bases short and J 0 bases short, with 13 bases between. The CDR3 extends over 16 amino acids. The CDR3 is CASSHRTDTSTDTQYF. Here the CDR3 DNA reads TGCGCCAGCAGCCACAGGACAGACACTAGCACAGATACGCAGTATTTT.